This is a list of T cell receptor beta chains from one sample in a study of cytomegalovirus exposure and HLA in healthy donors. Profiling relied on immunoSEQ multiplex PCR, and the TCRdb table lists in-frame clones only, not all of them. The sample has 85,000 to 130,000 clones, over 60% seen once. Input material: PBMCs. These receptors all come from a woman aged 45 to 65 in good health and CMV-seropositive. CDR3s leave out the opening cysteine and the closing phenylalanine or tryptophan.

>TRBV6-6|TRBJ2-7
ASSSWTVSYEQY
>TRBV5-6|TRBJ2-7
ASRGGRPNEQY
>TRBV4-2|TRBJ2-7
ASSQESGGYGTEQY
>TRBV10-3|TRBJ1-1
AIKRAGGASEAF
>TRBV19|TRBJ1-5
ASSIDRNLNQPQH
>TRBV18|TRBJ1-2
ASSLIQGDLRGYT
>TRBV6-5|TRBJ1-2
ASSAQLATGYGYT
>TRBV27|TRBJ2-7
ASSSYGTVTTYEQY
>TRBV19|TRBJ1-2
ASIKGVGGGYT
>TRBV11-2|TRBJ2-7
ASSLDRDIGLEQY
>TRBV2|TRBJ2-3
ASSGGPGTRYTDTQY
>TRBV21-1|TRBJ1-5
ASSKAHPRTGWPSWNSNQPQH
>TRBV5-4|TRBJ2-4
ASSLTGSKNIQY
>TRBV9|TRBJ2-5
ASSVRPMGWGGEVETQY
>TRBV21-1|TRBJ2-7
ASSKASGGGLRYEQY
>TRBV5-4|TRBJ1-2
ASSDHRIDGYT
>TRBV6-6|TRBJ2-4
ASSTLAGGPRDIQY
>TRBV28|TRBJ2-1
ASSFPGGGDNEQF
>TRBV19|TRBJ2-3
ASSIGAGGRTDTQY
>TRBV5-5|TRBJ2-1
ASTQPGTGLYNEQF
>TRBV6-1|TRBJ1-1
ASSRGQGGTEAF
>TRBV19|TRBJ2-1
ASSPLFPGQGSHEQF
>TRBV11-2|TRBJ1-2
ASSLAGTGRGYT
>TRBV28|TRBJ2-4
ARSTSGVGKNIQY
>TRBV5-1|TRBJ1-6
ASSLAGTGNSPLH
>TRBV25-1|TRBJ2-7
ASSEASSYEQY
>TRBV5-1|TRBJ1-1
ASSRAGVNTEAF
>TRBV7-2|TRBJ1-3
ASSLASTGGGNTIY
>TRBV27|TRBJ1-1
ASSSTHGEAF
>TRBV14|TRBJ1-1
ASSQEGVRNTEAF
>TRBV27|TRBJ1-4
ASSFQGVGEKLF
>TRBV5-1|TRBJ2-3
ASSYDRVTDTQY
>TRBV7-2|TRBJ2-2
ASSLEPAGNTGELF
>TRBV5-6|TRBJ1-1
ASSLEGTGEMNTEAF
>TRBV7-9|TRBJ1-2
SSSLETGRGGYT
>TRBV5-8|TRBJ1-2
ASTQTWDTYGYT
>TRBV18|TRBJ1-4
ASSPLQGVDEKLF
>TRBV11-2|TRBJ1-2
ASSPRQGRLNYGYT
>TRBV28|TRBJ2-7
ASSNIPGTEESYEQY
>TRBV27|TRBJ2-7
ASSLSAGTGSYEQY
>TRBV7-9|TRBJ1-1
SSSLPQAGTHTEAF